A single sample gave rise to the 11 T cell receptor beta chains below, sequenced in a study of cytomegalovirus exposure and HLA in healthy donors. The PCR ran on 60 Vbeta and 13 Jbeta primers. Profiling relied on immunoSEQ multiplex PCR, and the TCRdb table lists in-frame clones only, not all of them. The table records 190,000 or so clones, over 80% of them present only once. The source material was PBMCs. The receptors here all came from a woman in her forties or fifties in good health and CMV-seropositive.

The rearrangement links TRBV10-1 to TRBJ1-1; D remains unclear. The CDR3 consists of 12 residues. Per germline, CDR1 WNHNN and CDR2 SYGVQD (reference sequence). The V end was cut by 3 bases, the J end by 3 bases, with 5 bases between. The DNA of the CDR3 is TGCGCCAGCAGTGACAGTTACACTGAAGCTTTCTTT. This gives the protein CASSDSYTEAFF.

This clone rates as large (0.1 to 1%). The chain has TRBV7-6 and TRBJ1-2, with 10 bases aligning to TRBD1. J was trimmed by 6 bases and V by 6 bases; bases with no gene match: 10. This CDR3 is built from 15 residues. The germline V gene has CDR1 SGHVS and CDR2 FNYEAQ. The CDR3 nucleotides are TGTGCCAGCAGTGAGGGGACAGGGGCGATTGATGGCTACACCTTC. It encodes CASSEGTGAIDGYTF.

This clone was recorded a few times. This sequence joins TRBV30 and TRBJ1-4, with D unresolved. The CDR3 runs to 14 residues. The germline CDR1 and CDR2 sequences are GTSNPN and SVGIG (reference sequence). V gave up 3 bases and J gave up 0 bases, with 8 bases separating them. CDR3 protein: CAWRKRTTNEKLFF. Written as DNA, the CDR3 is TGTGCCTGGAGGAAGCGGACAACTAATGAAAAACTGTTTTTT.

The chain links TRBV5-1 to TRBJ2-1; 9 positions match TRBD1. After removal of 1 base from V and 9 bases from J, the junction contained 8 bases not matched to a gene. CDR1 and CDR2 from the germline V gene are SGHRS and YFSETQ. The CDR3 loop spans 15 amino acids. CDR3 nucleotides: TGCGCCAGCAGCTTGCGGACAGGGGTTGACGGTGAGCAGTTCTTC. This codes for CASSLRTGVDGEQFF.

The CDR3 loop reads CASSTSGAGNTIYF. The CDR3 coding sequence is TGTGCCAGCAGTACCTCAGGGGCTGGAAACACCATATATTTT. The chain combines TRBV28 with TRBJ1-3; a weak D match, TRBD1 (6 bases). The V gene lost 5 bases and the J gene lost 2 bases, with 10 bases spanning the gap. Per germline, CDR1 MDHEN and CDR2 SYDVKM. The CDR3 is made up of 14 amino acids.

This clone occurred a few times. The chain is built from TRBV19 and TRBJ1-2, with D tentatively TRBD1 (5 bases). Germline V gives CDR1 LNHDA, CDR2 SQIVND (reference sequence). The CDR3 has 12 residues. The germline V and J ends were trimmed by 7 bases and 2 bases, with 8 bases remaining between them. For the CDR3, the DNA is TGTGCCAGTAACGCAGGGAACTATGGCTACACCTTC. The encoded protein is CASNAGNYGYTF.

The rearrangement uses TRBV5-1 and TRBJ2-5, with D tentatively TRBD2 (5 bases). Per germline, CDR1 SGHRS and CDR2 YFSETQ. The CDR3 totals 14 residues. V was shortened by 10 bases and J by 3 bases, with 19 bases between the two germline ends. CDR3 DNA: TGCGCCGCCACCCTAAGCGGCCCGGAAGAGACCCAGTACTTC. Residues: CAATLSGPEETQYF.

This chain links TRBV18 with TRBJ2-6; D gene unclear. This CDR3 is built from 14 residues. Germline assignment: CDR1 KGHSH and CDR2 LQKENI. V lost 3 bases to trimming and J lost 0 bases, with 3 bases between them. The chain's CDR3 is CASSPFSGANVLTF. The CDR3 region has the DNA TGTGCCAGCTCACCCTTCTCTGGGGCCAACGTCCTGACTTTC.

This clone was detected a few times. V usage is TRBV5-1 and J usage is TRBJ2-5, with TRBD2 matching 7 bases. Germline V lookup: CDR1 SGHRS, CDR2 YFSETQ. The CDR3 loop spans 17 amino acids. V shed 4 bases, J shed 6 bases, and the junction held 18 bases outside the gene matches. DNA for the CDR3: TGCGCCAGCAGCCAGACCCCAACCGGAGCGGGGAAGAAGACCCAGTACTTC. This encodes CASSQTPTGAGKKTQYF. Together with reference TRBV5-1 and TRBJ2-5, the CDR3 gives the full variable domain: KAGVTQTPRYLIKTRGQQVTLSCSPISGHRSVSWYQQTPGQGLQFLFEYFSETQRNKGNFPGRFSGRQFSNSRSEMNVSTLELGDSALYLCASSQTPTGAGKKTQYFGPGTRLLVL.

This clone was observed once. The chain recombines TRBV4-2 with TRBJ2-2, with 7 nucleotides matching TRBD2. CDR3 length equals 17 residues. The V gene's germline CDR1 is LGHNA and CDR2 YNFKEQ. V lost 0 bases and J lost 4; bases outside the gene matches: 8. Here the CDR3 DNA reads TGTGCCAGCAGCCAAGATCGGGCTAGCGGCCCCACCGGGGAGCTGTTTTTT. The encoded protein is CASSQDRASGPTGELFF.

The V and J genes are TRBV7-2 and TRBJ1-5; D call uncertain. Germline-derived CDR1 and CDR2 are SGHTA and FQGNSA. The CDR3 runs to 15 residues. Trimming removed 3 bases at V and 2 bases at J, with 11 bases between. As DNA, the CDR3 is TGTGCCAGCAGCTTTTTCTCGGAGGGCAATCAGCCCCAGCATTTT. The encoded protein is CASSFFSEGNQPQHF.